This T cell receptor beta chain was captured in a study of CD8 T cells in Susac syndrome. Study details: At blood draw, Susac syndrome patients were therapy-naive, on corticosteroids, or on intravenous immunoglobulin alone.

Reverse transcription of roughly 0.5 to 1 ug RNA was carried out with random hexamers. Via MiXCR, TCRdb re-called the immunoSEQ multiplex PCR reads, giving one row per CDR3 protein. The sample carries roughly 76,000 distinct CDR3 sequences, over 85% recorded once. Each Susac syndrome patient had definite or probable disease by recently defined criteria. TEMRA cells were FACS-enriched, while CD8+ and CD4+ T cells were negatively isolated. From germline, CDR1 is MGHRA and CDR2 YSYEKL. The CDR3 contains 16 residues. V was clipped by 0 bases and J by 4 bases, with 15 bases between them. This clonotype was picked up one time.

The V call is TRBV4-1, the J call TRBJ1-2; no firm D call. The sequence was collected from a human donor with Susac syndrome. Sequenced: CD8+ T cells from PBMCs. In nucleotides, the CDR3 is TGCGCCAGCAGCCAAGATCCGTCGGAATCCTTCTATGGCTACACCTTC. It codes for CASSQDPSESFYGYTF.